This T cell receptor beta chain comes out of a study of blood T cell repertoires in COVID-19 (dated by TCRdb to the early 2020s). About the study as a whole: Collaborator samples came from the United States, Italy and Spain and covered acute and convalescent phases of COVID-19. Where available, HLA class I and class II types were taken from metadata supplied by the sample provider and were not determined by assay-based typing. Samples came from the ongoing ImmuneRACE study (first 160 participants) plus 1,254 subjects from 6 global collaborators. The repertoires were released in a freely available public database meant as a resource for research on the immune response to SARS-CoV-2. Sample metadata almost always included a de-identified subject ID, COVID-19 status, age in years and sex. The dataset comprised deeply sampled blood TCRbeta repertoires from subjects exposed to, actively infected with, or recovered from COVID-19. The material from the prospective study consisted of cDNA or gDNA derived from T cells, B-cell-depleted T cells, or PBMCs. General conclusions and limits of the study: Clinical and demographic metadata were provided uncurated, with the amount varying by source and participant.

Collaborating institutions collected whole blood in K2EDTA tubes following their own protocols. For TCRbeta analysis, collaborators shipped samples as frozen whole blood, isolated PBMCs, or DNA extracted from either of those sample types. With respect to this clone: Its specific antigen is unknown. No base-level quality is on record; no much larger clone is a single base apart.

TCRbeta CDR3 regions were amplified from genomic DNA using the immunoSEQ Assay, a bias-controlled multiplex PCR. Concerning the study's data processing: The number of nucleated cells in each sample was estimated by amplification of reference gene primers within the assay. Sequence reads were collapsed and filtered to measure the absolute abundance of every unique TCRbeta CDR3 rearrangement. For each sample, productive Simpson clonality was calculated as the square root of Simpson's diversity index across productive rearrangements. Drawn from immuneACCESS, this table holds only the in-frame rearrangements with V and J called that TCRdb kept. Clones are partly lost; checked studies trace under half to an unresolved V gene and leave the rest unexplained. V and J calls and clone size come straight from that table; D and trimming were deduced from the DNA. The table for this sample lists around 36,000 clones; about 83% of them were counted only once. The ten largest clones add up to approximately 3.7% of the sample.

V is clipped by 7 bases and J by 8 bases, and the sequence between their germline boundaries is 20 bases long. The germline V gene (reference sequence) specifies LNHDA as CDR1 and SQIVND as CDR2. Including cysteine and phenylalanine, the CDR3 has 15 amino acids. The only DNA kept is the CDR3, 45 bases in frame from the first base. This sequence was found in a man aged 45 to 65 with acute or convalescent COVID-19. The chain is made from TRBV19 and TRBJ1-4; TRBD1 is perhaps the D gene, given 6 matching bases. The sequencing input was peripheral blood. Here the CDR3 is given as CASIDRGAPQEKLFF. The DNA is TGTGCCAGTATTGATCGGGGGGCCCCCCAAGAAAAACTGTTTTTT.